The 16 T cell receptor beta chains in this list originate from one sample, sequenced in a study of blood T cell repertoires in COVID-19. Clones were sequenced by immunoSEQ multiplex PCR, and TCRdb holds only the in-frame ones, with some missing. The sample contains approximately 260,000 clones, around nine tenths of which appear only once. The material sequenced was peripheral blood. The receptor set was obtained from a woman in her 70s with COVID-19, enrolled during active disease.

The J gene is TRBJ2-7, the V gene TRBV6-4; a weak D match, TRBD2 (6 bases). This CDR3 contains 15 residues. V shed 6 bases and J shed 2 bases, with 17 bases lying between them. Germline values: CDR1 MRHNA, CDR2 SNTAGT. DNA of the CDR3: TGTGCCAGCAGCCTTTTTCCGGGAGAGACCTACGAGCAGTACTTC. Translating gives CASSLFPGETYEQYF.

This chain joins TRBV5-1 and TRBJ1-1; unclear D gene. Trimming took 0 bases from V and 4 from J, leaving 13 bases between them. Germline V gene sequence: CDR1 SGHRS, CDR2 YFSETQ. The CDR3 is 15 amino acids. The DNA for the CDR3 is TGCGCCAGCAGCTTGGTTGGGAGCCGTGGCACTGAAGCTTTCTTT. This encodes CASSLVGSRGTEAFF.

V and J are TRBV7-3 and TRBJ2-1, with D hard to call. Germline CDR1 reads SGHTA; CDR2 reads FQGTGA. V dropped 6 bases and J dropped 0 bases, with 9 bases sitting between them. This CDR3 has 14 residues. The CDR3 DNA sequence: TGTGCCAGCAGTCCTAGAAGCTCCTACAATGAGCAGTTCTTC. Protein sequence: CASSPRSSYNEQFF.

The chain employs TRBV3-1 (or the pseudogene TRBV3-2) and TRBJ2-7; 8 nucleotides agree with TRBD2. This CDR3 has 16 amino acids. Per germline, CDR1 LGHDT and CDR2 YNNKEL (reference sequence). V shed 3 bases and J 1 base; nucleotides not matched to a gene: 8. The CDR3 region is CASSHKSGRTSYEQYF. DNA of the CDR3: TGTGCCAGCAGCCACAAAAGCGGGAGAACTTCCTACGAGCAGTACTTC.

The chain employs TRBV24-1 and TRBJ1-1; maybe TRBD1 (5 bases). Germline CDR1 and CDR2: KGHDR and SFDVKD. The CDR3 covers 13 residues. V lost 7 bases to trimming and J lost 1 base, with 9 bases between them. The CDR3 reads CATRGTGNTEAFF. The DNA for the CDR3 is TGTGCCACCAGGGGAACAGGGAACACTGAAGCTTTCTTT.

This chain connects TRBV7-2 to TRBJ2-7; 8 nucleotides match TRBD1. Germline V CDR1 and CDR2: SGHTA, FQGNSA. This CDR3 comprises 14 residues. Unmatched junction bases numbered 6, after V lost 3 bases and J lost 5 bases. The DNA of the CDR3 is TGTGCCAGCAGCTTGGGACAGGCAAACAACGAGCAGTACTTC. This sequence encodes CASSLGQANNEQYF.

J is TRBJ2-1 and V is TRBV5-1; TRBD2 matches at 8 bases. The trim removed 4 bases at V and 10 bases at J, leaving 16 bases unmatched. This CDR3 has 16 residues. Per germline, CDR1 SGHRS and CDR2 YFSETQ. DNA for the CDR3: TGCGCCAGCAGCCCGGCTACGGGAGGGCCAGATAGAGAGCAGTTCTTC. Its protein is CASSPATGGPDREQFF.

The chain has TRBV13 and TRBJ2-5; 7 nucleotides match TRBD2. Germline V lookup: CDR1 PRHDT, CDR2 FYEKMQ (reference sequence). This CDR3 spans 14 amino acids. J gave up 2 bases and V 1 base, and 1 base lay outside the gene matches. CDR3 region: CASSLELAQETQYF. The CDR3 nucleotides are TGTGCCAGCAGCTTAGAACTAGCGCAAGAGACCCAGTACTTC. Full variable domain (remainder filled in from reference TRBV13 and TRBJ2-5): AAGVIQSPRHLIKEKRETATLKCYPIPRHDTVYWYQQGPGQDPQFLISFYEKMQSDKGSIPDRFSAQQFSDYHSELNMSSLELGDSALYFCASSLELAQETQYFGPGTRLLVL.

J is TRBJ1-2 and V is TRBV28; the match to TRBD1 covers 10 bases. V trimming: 6 bases; J trimming: 4 bases; junction bases outside the gene matches: 11. CDR1 MDHEN and CDR2 SYDVKM come from the germline V gene. CDR3 size: 16 residues. CDR3 DNA: TGTGCCAGCAGAGCTACCGGGACAGGGGTTGCCTATGGCTACACCTTC. This codes for CASRATGTGVAYGYTF.

The chain is built from TRBV5-8 and TRBJ1-2, with 8 bases that match TRBD1. The V and J ends lost 0 bases and 7 bases, in that order; junction bases with no gene match: 8. The germline V gene encodes CDR1 SGHTS and CDR2 YDEGEE. There are 15 residues in the CDR3. This CDR3 reads CASSLEMQGAFGYTF. CDR3 coding DNA: TGTGCCAGCAGCTTGGAAATGCAGGGGGCTTTTGGCTACACCTTC.

V and J are TRBV14 and TRBJ2-7; 8 nucleotides match TRBD2. V lost 4 bases and J lost 6; bases outside the gene matches: 11. The CDR3 length is 15 residues. The germline V gene encodes CDR1 SGHDN and CDR2 FVKESK. CDR3 region: CASSRRGETTSEQYF. The CDR3 DNA sequence: TGTGCCAGCAGCCGGCGGGGGGAAACTACCTCCGAGCAGTACTTC.

This chain links TRBV3-1 (or the pseudogene TRBV3-2) with TRBJ2-5, with 10 positions matching TRBD2. This CDR3 has 16 amino acids. Per germline, CDR1 LGHDT and CDR2 YNNKEL (reference sequence). Unmatched junction bases numbered 7, after V lost 0 bases and J lost 6 bases. CDR3 protein: CASSQDWASGSKTQYF. The CDR3 coding sequence is TGTGCCAGCAGCCAAGATTGGGCTAGCGGGAGTAAGACCCAGTACTTC.

The V call is TRBV15, the J call TRBJ1-1, with D perhaps matching TRBD1 (5 bases). The germline CDR1 and CDR2 sequences are LNHNV and YYDKDF (reference sequence). This CDR3 has 16 amino acids. The V gene lost 1 base and the J gene lost 1 base, with 13 bases spanning the gap. CDR3 bases: TGTGCCACCAGCAGAGCTATAGGGGTCGGGAACACTGAAGCTTTCTTT. It codes for CATSRAIGVGNTEAFF.

V usage is TRBV7-2 and J usage is TRBJ1-2; 10 nucleotides agree with TRBD1. The CDR3 is 14 residues long. Germline V gene lookup returns CDR1 SGHTA and CDR2 FQGNSA. The V segment lost 5 bases and the J segment 14 bases; nucleotides outside the gene matches: 14. The CDR3 nucleotides read TGTGCCAGCAGCACGACAGGGGGCGACGTTTTTAATACCTTC. Its protein is CASSTTGGDVFNTF. The full variable domain, completed using reference TRBV7-2 and TRBJ1-2, is GAGVSQSPSNKVTEKGKDVELRCDPISGHTALYWYRQSLGQGLEFLIYFQGNSAPDKSGLPSDRFSAERTGGSVSTLTIQRTQQEDSAVYLCASSTTGGDVFNTFGSGTRLTVV.

The chain has TRBV19 and TRBJ2-1, with 13 bases aligning to TRBD2. The CDR3 is made up of 17 amino acids. V was pared by 5 bases and J by 2 bases, with 6 bases of the junction left unmatched. The germline V gene encodes CDR1 LNHDA and CDR2 SQIVND (reference sequence). The CDR3: CASSLRGLAGTYNEQFF. The CDR3 DNA reads as TGTGCCAGTAGTCTACGGGGACTAGCGGGGACCTACAATGAGCAGTTCTTC.

The chain couples TRBV30 to TRBJ2-7, with D hard to call. Germline V lookup: CDR1 GTSNPN, CDR2 SVGIG (reference sequence). The CDR3 consists of 14 residues. Trimming took off 2 bases at V and 4 bases at J, with 15 bases between the two ends. The CDR3 is CAWSLYFLGYEQYF. The CDR3 region has the DNA TGTGCCTGGAGTCTCTACTTCCTCGGTTACGAGCAGTACTTC.